The 31 T cell receptor beta chains below come from one sample, sequenced in a study of identical twins. TCRdb reanalysed the 5' RACE reads using MiXCR and keeps one entry per CDR3 protein. The sample carries fewer than 650,000 distinct CDR3 sequences, just over 7% recorded once. In addition, the sample was reused for a study of yellow fever vaccine responses in identical twins.

Sequenced input: PBMCs. The source of these receptors is a woman in her late teens or twenties in good health.

This clonotype was detected a few times. This chain joins TRBV2 and TRBJ2-5, with D unclear. The CDR3 length is 12 residues. The germline V gene has CDR1 SNHLY and CDR2 FYNNEI. Trimming stripped 6 bases from V and 3 bases from J, with 8 bases between. The CDR3 spells CASSISKETQYF. In DNA, the CDR3 is TGTGCCAGCAGCATATCTAAAGAGACCCAGTACTTC. The variable domain in full, completed from reference TRBV2 and TRBJ2-5, reads EPEVTQTPSHQVTQMGQEVILRCVPISNHLYFYWYRQILGQKVEFLVSFYNNEISEKSEIFDDQFSVERPDGSNFTLKIRSTKLEDSAMYFCASSISKETQYFGPGTRLLVL.

There are a few counts of this clonotype. This chain joins TRBV14 and TRBJ2-1; TRBD2 matches 8 bases. CDR1 and CDR2 (germline): SGHDN, FVKESK. Trimming took 1 base from V and 2 from J; bases not matched to a gene: 1. This CDR3 region has 15 residues. Here the CDR3 reads CASSQVGGAYNEQFF. DNA for the CDR3: TGTGCCAGCAGCCAAGTCGGGGGGGCCTACAATGAGCAGTTCTTC.

Many counts were recorded for this clonotype. The J gene is TRBJ2-3, the V gene TRBV12-3 or TRBV12-4; D not resolved. Trimming took off 5 bases at V and 9 bases at J, with 9 bases between the two ends. There are 11 residues in the CDR3. The CDR3, as DNA: TGTGCCAGCAGTACACTCGGGACGCAGTATTTT. Translation: CASSTLGTQYF.

The V and J genes are TRBV6-5 and TRBJ2-5; 7 bases agree with TRBD1. This CDR3 has 14 residues. V was pared by 0 bases and J by 4 bases, with 2 bases of the junction left unmatched. Germline V gene data show CDR1 as MNHEY and CDR2 as SVGAGI. CDR3: CASSYSEGAETQYF. As DNA, the CDR3 is TGTGCCAGCAGTTACTCAGAGGGGGCAGAGACCCAGTACTTC.

This clonotype came up many times. The V call is TRBV11-2, the J call TRBJ1-6; D is possibly TRBD1 (6 bases). The CDR3 loop spans 17 amino acids. The germline V and J ends were trimmed by 1 base and 10 bases, with 20 bases remaining between them. CDR1 SGHAT and CDR2 FQNNGV come from the germline V gene. CDR3 amino acids: CASSLVQGSPAGSPLHF. Written as DNA, the CDR3 is TGTGCCAGCAGCTTAGTGCAGGGGTCTCCTGCCGGGTCACCCCTCCACTTT.

Notes on this clonotype: A much larger clone is a single base away; this may be a read error. The chain links TRBV7-8 to TRBJ2-1; D possibly uses TRBD1 or TRBD2 (5 bases each). The CDR3 extends over 16 amino acids. V was pared by 5 bases and J by 2 bases, with 16 bases between. In germline, CDR1 is SGHVS, CDR2 FQNEAQ. Written as DNA, the CDR3 is TGTGCCAGCAGCCACGCTGGTGGGGGTGCCTACAATGAGCAGTTCTTC. Translated, it gives CASSHAGGGAYNEQFF.

This clonotype was detected only a few times. The chain has TRBV14 and TRBJ2-1; 7 bases line up with TRBD1. The V gene end was trimmed by 2 bases and the J gene end by 9 bases; junction bases not matched to a gene: 13. The germline V gene encodes CDR1 SGHDN and CDR2 FVKESK. The CDR3 sequence is 16 residues long. CDR3 sequence reads: CASSQLLGPGGSEQFF. In DNA form, the CDR3 reads TGTGCCAGCAGCCAATTATTGGGGCCAGGGGGAAGTGAGCAGTTCTTC.

The chain has TRBV20-1 and TRBJ2-3, with D possibly being TRBD2 (6 bases). The CDR3 sequence is 19 residues long. Deletions cut 5 bases from V and 2 bases from J, with 29 bases between. Germline V CDR1 and CDR2: DFQATT, SNEGSKA (reference sequence). The CDR3 loop reads CSAQDGASATSLPTDTQYF. The CDR3 DNA reads as TGCAGTGCTCAAGATGGGGCTAGCGCAACCTCTTTGCCCACAGATACGCAGTATTTT.

This clonotype has ten or more counts. The rearrangement links TRBV7-6 to TRBJ1-2; 7 nucleotides agree with TRBD1. Trimming at V came to 3 bases and at J to 8 bases, leaving 6 bases not matched to a gene. The germline gives CDR1 SGHVS, CDR2 FNYEAQ. The CDR3 has 13 residues. The CDR3 spells CASSFQGGGGYTF. CDR3 sequence (DNA): TGTGCCAGCAGCTTCCAAGGGGGCGGCGGCTACACCTTC. The full variable domain, completed using reference TRBV7-6 and TRBJ1-2, is GAGVSQSPRYKVTKRGQDVALRCDPISGHVSLYWYRQALGQGPEFLTYFNYEAQQDKSGLPNDRFSAERPEGSISTLTIQRTEQRDSAMYRCASSFQGGGGYTFGSGTRLTVV.

This clonotype was detected many times. Sequence at one end of the junction differs from germline and may be a read error. The chain joins TRBV20-1 to TRBJ1-5; D remains unclear. In germline, CDR1 is DFQATT, CDR2 SNEGSKA (reference sequence). The CDR3 totals 12 residues. The CDR3 bases are TGCAGTGCTAGTCCCGACAATTTTGTTTTTGGTTTT. It is translated as CSASPDNFVFGF.

This clonotype has ten or more counts. The gene calls are TRBV5-1 and TRBJ2-5, with TRBD2 matching over 11 bases. V was clipped by 3 bases and J by 5 bases; unmatched bases: 6. CDR3 length equals 15 residues. The germline V gene has CDR1 SGHRS and CDR2 YFSETQ. The CDR3 region is CASSSTSGSSETQYF. CDR3 sequence (DNA): TGCGCCAGCAGCTCAACTAGCGGGAGCAGTGAGACCCAGTACTTC.

This clonotype has only a few counts. The chain recombines TRBV15 with TRBJ2-2, with D perhaps TRBD2 (5 bases). The germline V gene encodes CDR1 LNHNV and CDR2 YYDKDF (reference sequence). This CDR3 has 16 residues. Deletions cut 0 bases from V and 4 bases from J, with 12 bases between. The CDR3 DNA follows: TGTGCCACCAGCAGAGATCACGGGAAACCCACCGGGGAGCTGTTTTTT. The encoded protein is CATSRDHGKPTGELFF.

The chain carries TRBV7-2 and TRBJ2-3; perhaps TRBD2 as D (6 bases). The germline CDR1 and CDR2 sequences are SGHTA and FQGNSA. V was pared by 5 bases and J by 0 bases, with 18 bases between. The CDR3 has 17 amino acids. The CDR3 protein is CASSQPGLASSTDTQYF. The CDR3 bases are TGTGCCAGCAGCCAACCGGGCCTAGCGTCTAGCACAGATACGCAGTATTTT.

This clonotype occurred a few times. The gene calls are TRBV5-1 and TRBJ2-5; TRBD2 matches at 10 bases. After removal of 1 base from V and 5 bases from J, the junction contained 8 bases not matched to a gene. The length of the CDR3 is 16 residues. CDR1 and CDR2 (germline): SGHRS, YFSETQ. DNA for the CDR3: TGCGCCAGCAGCTTGTTGCGGACTAGCGGAGGGGAGACCCAGTACTTC. Encoded protein: CASSLLRTSGGETQYF.

The rearrangement joins TRBV3-1 to TRBJ2-2; 8 bases are shared with TRBD2. V was clipped by 0 bases and J by 6 bases; unmatched bases: 6. The CDR3 runs to 16 residues. Germline values: CDR1 LGHDT, CDR2 YNNKEL (reference sequence). The CDR3, as DNA: TGTGCCAGCAGCCAAGATTGGGCGGGGGGACCCGGGGAGCTGTTTTTT. It encodes CASSQDWAGGPGELFF.

The chain carries TRBV7-8 and TRBJ2-1, with 9 nucleotides matching TRBD2. Germline V gene lookup returns CDR1 SGHVS and CDR2 FQNEAQ. V shed 1 base, J shed 8 bases, and the junction held 15 bases outside the gene matches. The CDR3 consists of 18 residues. The CDR3 region has the DNA TGTGCCAGCAGCTTAGAATCGGCTAGCGGGACGTTATATCATGAGCAGTTCTTC. This encodes CASSLESASGTLYHEQFF.

There are a few counts of this clonotype. The chain uses TRBV7-9 and TRBJ2-3, with D unresolved. The germline V gene encodes CDR1 SEHNR and CDR2 FQNEAQ (reference sequence). Trimming removed 6 bases at V and 0 bases at J, with 7 bases between. CDR3 length: 13 amino acids. The CDR3 coding sequence is TGTGCCAGCAGTCAGTGGAGCACAGATACGCAGTATTTT. Its protein is CASSQWSTDTQYF. Drawing the rest from reference TRBV7-9 and TRBJ2-3, the complete variable domain is DTGVSQNPRHKITKRGQNVTFRCDPISEHNRLYWYRQTLGQGPEFLTYFQNEAQLEKSRLLSDRFSAERPKGSFSTLEIQRTEQGDSAMYLCASSQWSTDTQYFGPGTRLTVL.

This clonotype was found a few times. The J gene is TRBJ2-3, the V gene TRBV6-1; 9 positions match TRBD1. Germline loops: CDR1 MNHNS, CDR2 SASEGT. The CDR3 runs 15 residues. V lost 6 bases, J lost 5 bases, and 9 bases stayed unmatched. The CDR3 coding sequence is TGTGCCAGCAGGCCTCCGGGACAGGGAAGAGATACGCAGTATTTT. This sequence encodes CASRPPGQGRDTQYF.

This chain links TRBV29-1 with TRBJ2-3, with TRBD2 matching 7 bases. The germline V gene encodes CDR1 SQVTM and CDR2 ANQGSEA. The ends lost 6 bases at V and 5 bases at J; junction bases unmatched: 5. The CDR3 runs to 12 residues. The CDR3 is CSVSGMEDTQYF. CDR3 sequence (DNA): TGCAGCGTCAGCGGGATGGAAGATACGCAGTATTTT.

A remark on this clonotype: A much larger clone lies a single base off, so this may be a read error. The chain links TRBV12-3 or TRBV12-4 to TRBJ2-1; D might be TRBD2 (5 bases). The CDR3 covers 16 residues. The CDR3 sequence: CASTTQWAGPGNEQLF. The CDR3 nucleotides are TGTGCCAGCACTACTCAATGGGCGGGCCCGGGCAATGAGCAGCTCTTC.

Ten or more counts support this clonotype. This rearrangement joins TRBV15 to TRBJ2-5; D perhaps matches TRBD1 (7 bases). Germline CDR1 and CDR2: LNHNV and YYDKDF (reference sequence). This CDR3 has 14 residues. Trimming took off 2 bases at V and 6 bases at J, with 13 bases between the two ends. For the CDR3, the DNA is TGTGCCACCAGCAGATCGGAGGGGGCACAGACCCAGTACTTC. Its protein product is CATSRSEGAQTQYF.

This clonotype was seen many times. The rearrangement joins TRBV20-1 to TRBJ2-1; TRBD2 agrees at 11 bases. Trimming took 3 bases from V and 4 from J; bases not matched to a gene: 5. This CDR3 has 15 amino acids. CDR1 DFQATT and CDR2 SNEGSKA come from the germline V gene (reference sequence). The CDR3 coding sequence is TGCAGTGCTAGCGTAGCGGGAGGGCAATACAATGAGCAGTTCTTC. The encoded protein is CSASVAGGQYNEQFF.

This clonotype showed up just a few times. CDR3 nucleotides: TGCAGCGTGAGCGGAGGGACAGATACGCAGTATTTT. Translation: CSVSGGTDTQYF. The chain carries TRBV29-1 and TRBJ2-3; a possible D gene is TRBD2 (6 bases). V lost 6 bases, J lost 3 bases, and 10 bases lay in between. Germline CDR1 and CDR2: SQVTM and ANQGSEA. The CDR3 has 12 amino acids.

The V and J genes are TRBV28 and TRBJ2-7; no clear D gene. The CDR3 spans 14 residues. Trimming took 2 bases from V and 1 from J, leaving 9 bases between them. From germline, CDR1 is MDHEN and CDR2 SYDVKM. The DNA for the CDR3 is TGTGCCAGCAGTTTACTAGGAAGATCCTACGAGCAGTACTTC. Its protein is CASSLLGRSYEQYF.

This chain uses TRBV27 with TRBJ2-3; D gene uncertain. CDR1 is MNHEY and CDR2 is SMNVEV in the germline V gene (reference sequence). The V gene lost 3 bases and the J gene lost 2 bases, with 9 bases spanning the gap. There are 14 residues in the CDR3. The CDR3 nucleotides read TGTGCCAGCAGTTTGACCCAAGTCACAGATACGCAGTATTTT. Protein sequence: CASSLTQVTDTQYF.

A few counts support this clonotype. This rearrangement joins TRBV10-3 to TRBJ1-4, with 9 positions matching TRBD1. V dropped 5 bases and J dropped 7; count of bases not matched to a gene: 5. Germline values: CDR1 ENHRY, CDR2 SYGVKD. This CDR3 contains 14 residues. The chain's CDR3 is CAISPGQGFEKLFF. CDR3 sequence (DNA): TGTGCCATCAGTCCGGGACAGGGTTTTGAAAAACTGTTTTTT.

The table lists this clonotype with many counts. The chain carries TRBV7-3 and TRBJ2-1, with D hard to call. The CDR3 is 14 amino acids. Germline values: CDR1 SGHTA, CDR2 FQGTGA. With 5 bases removed from V and 3 bases from J, the gap between germline ends came to 11 bases. This CDR3 reads CASSHPGHYNEQFF. In DNA, the CDR3 is TGTGCCAGCAGCCATCCGGGTCACTACAATGAGCAGTTCTTC. The full variable domain, with the rest looked up from reference TRBV7-3 and TRBJ2-1, is GAGVSQTPSNKVTEKGKYVELRCDPISGHTALYWYRQSLGQGPEFLIYFQGTGAADDSGLPNDRFFAVRPEGSVSTLKIQRTERGDSAVYLCASSHPGHYNEQFFGPGTRLTVL.

The J gene is TRBJ2-3, the V gene TRBV7-6; 7 bases match TRBD2. Germline CDR1 is SGHVS and CDR2 is FNYEAQ. Trimming at V came to 7 bases and at J to 4 bases, leaving 5 bases not matched to a gene. CDR3 length: 13 residues. CDR3 bases: TGTGCCAGCACGGGGAGGGGTGCAGATACGCAGTATTTT. Translating gives CASTGRGADTQYF.

This clonotype has at least ten counts. The chain carries TRBV12-3 or TRBV12-4 and TRBJ2-1; 8 nucleotides match TRBD2. The CDR3 sequence is 16 residues long. Unmatched junction bases numbered 5, after V lost 3 bases and J lost 1 base. The CDR3: CASSFITSGSYNEQFF. For the CDR3, the DNA is TGTGCCAGCAGTTTCATCACTAGCGGATCCTACAATGAGCAGTTCTTC.

In this sample, this clonotype turned up many times. The chain is built from TRBV10-3 and TRBJ1-1; 9 nucleotides match TRBD1. This CDR3 region has 15 residues. Germline-derived CDR1 and CDR2 are ENHRY and SYGVKD. Losses at the gene ends were 4 bases for V and 5 bases for J; bases not matched to a gene: 8. DNA of the CDR3: TGTGCCATCAGTGGACAGGGGGGAGGAGTGACTGAAGCTTTCTTT. This sequence encodes CAISGQGGGVTEAFF.

This clonotype came up many times. This chain uses TRBV12-3 or TRBV12-4 with TRBJ1-3; D ambiguous. The ends were cut back, 5 bases at V and 7 bases at J, with 18 bases in the middle. This CDR3 region has 15 residues. The CDR3 is CASSPGPGHWNTIYF. For the CDR3, the DNA is TGTGCCAGCAGTCCCGGACCCGGCCATTGGAACACCATATATTTT.